The 25 T cell receptor beta chains below all came from one sample that was sequenced in a study of T-cell reconstitution after alpha-beta-depleted transplantation in children. It was with unique molecular identifiers that the TCRbeta library was prepared. Using its own MiXCR run on the PCR reads, TCRdb lists one record per CDR3 protein. The sample holds hundreds of thousands of distinct CDR3 sequences, roughly 33% seen once. Specimen: PBMCs from the stem cell graft donor, collected from the stem cell graft. These receptors were collected from a human donor who donated a stem cell graft to a child with aplastic anemia.

The genes are TRBV20-1 and TRBJ1-6; the D is unclear. V was clipped by 5 bases and J by 3 bases, with 8 bases between them. Germline values: CDR1 DFQATT, CDR2 SNEGSKA (reference sequence). The CDR3 loop spans 13 amino acids. The CDR3 DNA is TGCAGTGCTGGGGATATCTATAATTCACCCCTCCACTTT. Translated: CSAGDIYNSPLHF.

The chain joins TRBV20-1 to TRBJ1-5; 8 bases match TRBD1. CDR3 length equals 17 residues. V was pared by 0 bases and J by 3 bases, with 10 bases of the junction left unmatched. CDR1 and CDR2 (germline): DFQATT, SNEGSKA (reference sequence). CDR3: CSARDSTRTGINQPQHF. In nucleotides, the CDR3 is TGCAGTGCTAGAGACAGTACTCGGACAGGGATCAATCAGCCCCAGCATTTT.

This clonotype was seen only a few times. The gene calls are TRBV29-1 and TRBJ2-1, with unresolved D. The CDR3 has 14 residues. V was shortened by 6 bases and J by 9 bases, with 21 bases between the two germline ends. Germline CDR1 reads SQVTM; CDR2 reads ANQGSEA. CDR3 protein: CSVDLDPLLGEQFF. DNA of the CDR3: TGCAGCGTAGACCTGGACCCCCTCCTGGGTGAGCAGTTCTTC.

The gene calls are TRBV20-1 and TRBJ2-7, with D possibly being TRBD2 (5 bases). The V gene's germline CDR1 is DFQATT and CDR2 SNEGSKA (reference sequence). Trimming took 4 bases from V and 6 from J, leaving 13 bases between them. This CDR3 contains 12 residues. The CDR3 sequence is CSANLLSGEQYF. The CDR3 DNA sequence: TGCAGTGCTAATCTTTTGAGCGGCGAGCAGTACTTC.

This clonotype was counted between two and nine times. This chain connects TRBV24-1 to TRBJ2-3; D is perhaps TRBD1 (5 bases). Per the germline V gene, CDR1 is KGHDR and CDR2 is SFDVKD. The CDR3 spans 17 residues. Trimming took 4 bases from V and 2 from J, leaving 18 bases between them. The CDR3 nucleotides are TGTGCCACCAGTGACCCTAGGTTTGACAGTAACACAGATACGCAGTATTTT. Amino acids: CATSDPRFDSNTDTQYF.

Ten or more counts support this clonotype. This chain links TRBV12-3 or TRBV12-4 with TRBJ2-7, with D possibly matching TRBD1 (6 bases). CDR3 length: 14 amino acids. With 6 bases removed from V and 2 bases from J, the gap between germline ends came to 14 bases. Here the CDR3 DNA reads TGTGCCAGCAGCCCCGGGACACCAACCTACGAGCAGTACTTC. Translated: CASSPGTPTYEQYF.

The gene calls are TRBV7-9 and TRBJ2-7; D is unclear. The CDR3 runs 14 residues. The ends were cut back, 6 bases at V and 3 bases at J, with 15 bases in the middle. The germline CDR1 and CDR2 sequences are SEHNR and FQNEAQ (reference sequence). The DNA of the CDR3 is TGTGCCAGCAGTGGGGTGTACTCCAACTACGAGCAGTACGTC. Its translation is CASSGVYSNYEQYV.

The chain employs TRBV6-2 or TRBV6-3 and TRBJ2-2; D is ambiguous. Germline CDR1 and CDR2: MNHEY and SVGEGT. This CDR3 contains 14 residues. Trimming removed 2 bases from V and 2 bases from J, with 6 bases in between. The CDR3 DNA reads TGTGCCAGCAGTTACGGGCCTAACACCGGGGAGCTGTTTTTT. Residues: CASSYGPNTGELFF.

This clonotype was observed a few times. This sequence joins TRBV20-1 and TRBJ2-1; D is unclear. V lost 4 bases, J lost 7 bases, and 20 bases lay in between. CDR3 length equals 15 residues. Germline CDR1 reads DFQATT; CDR2 reads SNEGSKA (reference sequence). The CDR3 coding sequence is TGCAGTGCTAACCCCAGCGCTACCGGGTGGAATGAGCAGTTCTTC. It yields the protein CSANPSATGWNEQFF.

The chain combines TRBV4-2 with TRBJ2-1; no firm D call. Trimming stripped 4 bases from V and 6 bases from J, with 16 bases between. The CDR3 spans 15 residues. Germline CDR1 reads LGHNA; CDR2 reads YNFKEQ. In nucleotides, the CDR3 is TGTGCCAGCAGCCTTCCACGGCACCCCTCCAATGAGCAGTTCTTC. It specifies CASSLPRHPSNEQFF.

V is TRBV19 and J is TRBJ2-6, with a weak D call TRBD1 (6 bases). This CDR3 is 19 amino acids long. Trimming removed 1 base at V and 2 bases at J, with 18 bases between. Germline V gene data show CDR1 as LNHDA and CDR2 as SQIVND (reference sequence). CDR3 amino acids: CASSIVVWTAVPGANVLTF. In nucleotides, the CDR3 is TGTGCCAGTAGTATAGTTGTGTGGACAGCGGTTCCTGGGGCCAACGTCCTGACTTTC.

V and J are TRBV28 and TRBJ1-6, with D tentatively TRBD1 (5 bases). Between the trimmed V and J ends, which lost 8 bases and 3 bases, there was a span of 11 bases. The CDR3 consists of 14 residues. In germline, CDR1 is MDHEN, CDR2 SYDVKM. The CDR3 region has the DNA TGTGCCAGCCTTGGGGCCGTCTATAATTCACCCCTCCACTTT. Amino acid sequence: CASLGAVYNSPLHF.

The genes are TRBV23-1 and TRBJ2-2; D unclear. TRBV23-1 carries the ORF label, with uncertain function. CDR3 size: 17 residues. The ends were cut back, 0 bases at V and 3 bases at J, with 14 bases in the middle. In DNA, the CDR3 is TGCGCCAGCAGTCAATCCTCCCGCGGAACGTACACCGGGGAGCTGTTTTTT. Translating gives CASSQSSRGTYTGELFF.

This chain links TRBV28 with TRBJ2-1; the D gene could be TRBD1 or TRBD2 (5 bases each). Trimming removed 5 bases at V and 2 bases at J, with 13 bases between. The V gene's germline CDR1 is MDHEN and CDR2 SYDVKM. CDR3 length: 15 residues. As DNA, the CDR3 is TGTGCCAGCAGTGCTGGGACGGATCCCTACAATGAGCAGTTCTTC. It translates to CASSAGTDPYNEQFF.

The genes are TRBV24-1 and TRBJ2-1, with a weak D call TRBD2 (5 bases). CDR1 and CDR2 from the germline V gene are KGHDR and SFDVKD. There are 15 residues in the CDR3. The V end lost 5 bases, the J end lost 7 bases, and 17 bases lay between the germline ends. The CDR3 DNA reads as TGTGCCACCAGTGGTTCCGGGATGAGCATTAATGAGCAGTTCTTC. It translates to CATSGSGMSINEQFF.

The chain uses TRBV2 and TRBJ1-5; a weak D match, TRBD1 (5 bases). The CDR3 is 16 amino acids. V was clipped by 5 bases and J by 6 bases, with 20 bases between them. The germline V gene has CDR1 SNHLY and CDR2 FYNNEI. The CDR3 is CASSSLGPGRSQPQHF. As DNA, the CDR3 is TGTGCCAGCAGTTCCCTGGGGCCAGGGAGGAGTCAGCCCCAGCATTTT.

The chain joins TRBV5-5 to TRBJ1-1; 8 bases align to TRBD1. CDR1 SGHKS and CDR2 YYEKEE come from the germline V gene (reference sequence). With V trimmed by 2 bases and J by 10 bases, 7 bases remained unmatched. The CDR3 sequence is 13 residues long. CDR3 sequence: CASSFDRTGIAFF. CDR3 sequence (DNA): TGTGCCAGCAGCTTTGATCGGACAGGGATAGCTTTCTTT.

The rearrangement uses TRBV7-2 and TRBJ2-1, with TRBD2 matching 8 bases. V dropped 5 bases and J dropped 6; count of bases not matched to a gene: 15. Germline V CDR1 and CDR2: SGHTA, FQGNSA. There are 17 residues in the CDR3. In DNA, the CDR3 is TGTGCCAGCAGCCCCCTACCCCCGGGACTAGGTCCCAATGAGCAGTTCTTC. Amino acid sequence: CASSPLPPGLGPNEQFF.

The V call is TRBV28, the J call TRBJ2-5, with unresolved D. Germline V gene lookup returns CDR1 MDHEN and CDR2 SYDVKM. CDR3 size: 15 residues. With 6 bases removed from V and 3 bases from J, the gap between germline ends came to 17 bases. CDR3 sequence: CASRLVLAQKETQYF. As DNA, the CDR3 is TGTGCCAGCAGACTGGTCCTGGCACAGAAAGAGACCCAGTACTTC. Supplemented by reference TRBV28 and TRBJ2-5, the full variable domain reads DVKVTQSSRYLVKRTGEKVFLECVQDMDHENMFWYRQDPGLGLRLIYFSYDVKMKEKGDIPEGYSVSREKKERFSLILESASTNQTSMYLCASRLVLAQKETQYFGPGTRLLVL.

This clonotype was seen only a few times. The rearrangement uses TRBV7-2 and TRBJ1-2, with D perhaps TRBD1 (6 bases). Per the germline V gene, CDR1 is SGHTA and CDR2 is FQGNSA. This CDR3 has 14 residues. With 6 bases removed from V and 7 bases from J, the gap between germline ends came to 18 bases. The CDR3 loop reads CASRTPGAGGGYTF. DNA of the CDR3: TGTGCCAGCAGGACCCCAGGGGCGGGCGGTGGCTACACCTTC. The full variable domain, in which reference TRBV7-2 and TRBJ1-2 provide the parts outside the CDR3, is GAGVSQSPSNKVTEKGKDVELRCDPISGHTALYWYRQSLGQGLEFLIYFQGNSAPDKSGLPSDRFSAERTGGSVSTLTIQRTQQEDSAVYLCASRTPGAGGGYTFGSGTRLTVV.

This clonotype appeared a single time. This rearrangement joins TRBV5-1 to TRBJ2-2; no firm D call. The CDR3 contains 15 residues. CDR1 SGHRS and CDR2 YFSETQ come from the germline V gene. The V end lost 1 base, the J end lost 1 base, and 8 bases lay between the germline ends. This chain's CDR3 is CASSLFLRNTGELFF. The CDR3 DNA follows: TGCGCCAGCAGCTTGTTTTTGCGGAACACCGGGGAGCTGTTTTTT.

This clonotype showed up just a few times. The chain employs TRBV27 and TRBJ2-3, with 9 bases aligning to TRBD1. Per the germline V gene, CDR1 is MNHEY and CDR2 is SMNVEV (reference sequence). Trimming cost V 5 bases and J 1 base; bases outside gene matches: 4. This CDR3 comprises 15 residues. In DNA form, the CDR3 reads TGTGCCAGCAGTGTTGGACAGGGGCGCACAGATACGCAGTATTTT. This codes for CASSVGQGRTDTQYF.

The V and J genes are TRBV7-2 and TRBJ2-1, with D unresolved. This CDR3 region has 12 residues. Germline V lookup: CDR1 SGHTA, CDR2 FQGNSA. Trimming took off 1 base at V and 15 bases at J, with 13 bases between the two ends. CDR3 amino acids: CASSLGSGSLFF. The DNA of the CDR3 is TGTGCCAGCAGCTTAGGTTCGGGTAGCCTGTTCTTC.

This clonotype was found a few times. The chain has TRBV7-2 and TRBJ2-5; TRBD1 might be the D (5 bases). The CDR3 sequence is 15 residues long. The germline CDR1 and CDR2 sequences are SGHTA and FQGNSA. Trimming left V 1 base short and J 3 bases short, with 12 bases between. The CDR3 loop reads CASSLGTQGEETQYF. The DNA of the CDR3 is TGTGCCAGCAGCTTAGGGACACAAGGCGAAGAGACCCAGTACTTC.

The chain employs TRBV20-1 and TRBJ2-1, with 8 nucleotides matching TRBD2. Germline V CDR1 and CDR2: DFQATT, SNEGSKA (reference sequence). This CDR3 region has 13 residues. J gave up 11 bases and V 1 base, and 7 bases lay outside the gene matches. The CDR3 region has the DNA TGCAGTGCTAGAGGTCTACTAGCGGCCCAGCAGTTCTTC. Its translation: CSARGLLAAQQFF.